This T cell receptor (beta chain) came from a study of cytomegalovirus exposure and HLA in healthy donors. A few counts support this clone. What it binds is unknown. Study findings and constraints: Cytomegalovirus association was listed for roughly 160 TCR beta chains. Sequencing depth roughly uniform across donors was assumed in presence/absence analyses.

The CDR3 is made up of 14 amino acids. V was pared by 4 bases and J by 1 base, with 11 bases between. In germline, CDR1 is SQVTM, CDR2 ANQGSEA. Primers for the PCR totalled 60 Vbeta and 13 Jbeta. Repertoires were generated with immunoSEQ multiplex PCR, while TCRdb's copy carries only in-frame clones and drops some. The sample shows about 180,000 clones, more than 65% of them seen only once. The chain recombines TRBV29-1 with TRBJ1-5; possible D gene TRBD1, 5 bases. The material sequenced was PBMCs. The TCR sequence derives from a woman aged 50 to 65 in good health and CMV-seronegative. CDR3 DNA: TGCAGCGTTGGTGGTCAGGGAAGCAATCAGCCCCAGCATTTT. Its protein product is CSVGGQGSNQPQHF.